The entry that follows covers one TCR beta chain sequence. Its antigen is not known. Though nominally healthy at sampling, donors likely had unrecorded immune exposures. Primers: 60 Vbeta forward and 13 Jbeta reverse. Profiling relied on immunoSEQ multiplex PCR, and the TCRdb table lists in-frame clones only, not all of them. The table records 100,000 to 120,000 clones, about 81% of them present only once. This specimen comes from a study of cytomegalovirus exposure and HLA in healthy donors. Findings of the study overall: A later analysis linked 16,951 TCR beta sequences to HLA alleles at 0.05 false discovery rate.

Sequencing was performed on PBMCs. The TCR originated in a young man in good health and CMV-seronegative.

CDR3 loop: CASSRTRQGNTEAFF. CDR3 in DNA: TGTGCCAGCAGCCGGACACGACAGGGGAACACTGAAGCTTTCTTT. The gene calls are TRBV14 and TRBJ1-1; 7 bases align to TRBD1. With 4 bases clipped from V and 1 base from J, the junction kept 6 bases outside the gene matches. The CDR3 runs 15 residues. Germline V gives CDR1 SGHDN, CDR2 FVKESK.